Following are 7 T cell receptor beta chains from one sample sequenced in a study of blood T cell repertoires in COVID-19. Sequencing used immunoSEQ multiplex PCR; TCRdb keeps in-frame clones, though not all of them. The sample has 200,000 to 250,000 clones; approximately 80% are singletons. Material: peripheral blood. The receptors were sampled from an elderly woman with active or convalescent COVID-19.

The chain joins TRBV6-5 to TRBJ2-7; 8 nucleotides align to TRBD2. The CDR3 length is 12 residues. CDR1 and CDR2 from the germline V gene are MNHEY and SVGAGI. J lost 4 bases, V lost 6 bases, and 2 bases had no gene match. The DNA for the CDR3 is TGTGCCAGCAGGGCTAGCGGGTACGAGCAGTACTTC. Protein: CASRASGYEQYF.

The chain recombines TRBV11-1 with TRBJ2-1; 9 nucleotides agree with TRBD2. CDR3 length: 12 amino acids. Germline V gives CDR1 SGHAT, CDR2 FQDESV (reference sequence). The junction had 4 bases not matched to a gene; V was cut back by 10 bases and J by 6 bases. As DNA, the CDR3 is TGTGCCATCCATAGCGGGGGCAATGAGCAGTTCTTC. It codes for CAIHSGGNEQFF. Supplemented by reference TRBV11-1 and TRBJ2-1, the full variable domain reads EAEVAQSPRYKITEKSQAVAFWCDPISGHATLYWYRQILGQGPELLVQFQDESVVDDSQLPKDRFSAERLKGVDSTLKIQPAELGDSAMYLCAIHSGGNEQFFGPGTRLTVL.

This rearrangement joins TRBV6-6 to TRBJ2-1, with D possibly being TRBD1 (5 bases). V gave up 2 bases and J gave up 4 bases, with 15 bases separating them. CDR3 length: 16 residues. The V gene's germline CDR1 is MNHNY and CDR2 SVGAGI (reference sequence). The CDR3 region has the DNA TGTGCCAGCAGTTACCCGTCCCCTAGGGGATACAATGAGCAGTTCTTC. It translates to CASSYPSPRGYNEQFF.

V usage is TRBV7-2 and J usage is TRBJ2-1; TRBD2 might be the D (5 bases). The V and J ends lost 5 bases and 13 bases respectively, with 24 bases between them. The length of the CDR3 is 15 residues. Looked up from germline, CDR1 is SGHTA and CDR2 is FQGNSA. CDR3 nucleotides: TGTGCCAGCAGCCCCCGCCTCGGGGTGGCTTTAGCTCAGTTCTTC. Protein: CASSPRLGVALAQFF.

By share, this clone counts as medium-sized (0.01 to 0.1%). The CDR3 protein is CASSWQGSGQPQHF. For the CDR3, the DNA is TGTGCCAGTAGTTGGCAGGGTAGTGGGCAGCCCCAGCATTTT. The chain has TRBV19 and TRBJ1-5, with a weak D call TRBD1 (5 bases). CDR3 size: 14 residues. From germline, CDR1 is LNHDA and CDR2 SQIVND (reference sequence). Trimming took off 5 bases at V and 7 bases at J, with 15 bases between the two ends.

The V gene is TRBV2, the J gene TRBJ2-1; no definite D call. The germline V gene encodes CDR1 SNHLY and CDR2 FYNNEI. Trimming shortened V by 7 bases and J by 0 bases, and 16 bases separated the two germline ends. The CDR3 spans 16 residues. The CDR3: CASKSYLLSSYNEQFF. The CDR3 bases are TGTGCCAGCAAATCCTACTTACTGAGCTCCTACAATGAGCAGTTCTTC. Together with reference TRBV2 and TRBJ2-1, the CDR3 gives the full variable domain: EPEVTQTPSHQVTQMGQEVILRCVPISNHLYFYWYRQILGQKVEFLVSFYNNEISEKSEIFDDQFSVERPDGSNFTLKIRSTKLEDSAMYFCASKSYLLSSYNEQFFGPGTRLTVL.

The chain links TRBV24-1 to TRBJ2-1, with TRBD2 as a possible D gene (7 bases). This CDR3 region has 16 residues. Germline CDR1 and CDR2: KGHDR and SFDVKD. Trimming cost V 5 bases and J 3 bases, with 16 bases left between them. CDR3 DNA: TGTGCCACCAGTGTTGGGCGGGGGCTCGACTACAATGAGCAGTTCTTC. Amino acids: CATSVGRGLDYNEQFF.